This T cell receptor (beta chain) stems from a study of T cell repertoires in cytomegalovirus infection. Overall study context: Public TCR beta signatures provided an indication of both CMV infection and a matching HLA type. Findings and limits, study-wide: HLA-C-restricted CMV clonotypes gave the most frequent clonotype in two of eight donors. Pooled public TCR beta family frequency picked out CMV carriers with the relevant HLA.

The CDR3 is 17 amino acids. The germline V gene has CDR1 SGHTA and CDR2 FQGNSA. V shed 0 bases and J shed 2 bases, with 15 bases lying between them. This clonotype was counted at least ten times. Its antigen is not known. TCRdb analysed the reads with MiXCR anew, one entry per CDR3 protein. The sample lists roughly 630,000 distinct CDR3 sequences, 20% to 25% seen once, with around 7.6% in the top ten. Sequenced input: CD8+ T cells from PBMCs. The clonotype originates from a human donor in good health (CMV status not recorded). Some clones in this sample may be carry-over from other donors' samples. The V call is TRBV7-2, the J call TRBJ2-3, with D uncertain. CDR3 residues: CASSLARHPRPTDTQYF. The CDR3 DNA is TGTGCCAGCAGCTTAGCGCGACACCCCCGCCCCACAGATACGCAGTATTTT.